This TCR beta chain is drawn from a study of shared clonotypes between healthy human individuals. A word on this clone: Its target is not known.

The germline CDR1 and CDR2 sequences are MGHRA and YSYEKL. The CDR3 runs to 20 residues. V was clipped by 2 bases and J by 2 bases; unmatched bases: 15. Using roughly 200 ng DNA, 30,000 to 35,000 T cell genomes, the sorted-subset replicate PCRs were run. TCRdb keeps only in-frame clones here, not all; method: immunoSEQ multiplex PCR. This table holds millions of clones, roughly 93% found once. Study-level results: The sole specimen, blood, was sampled, and tissue repertoires likely differ.

The source is a young man in good health. Some clones in this sample may be carry-over from other donors' samples. The chain uses TRBV4-1 and TRBJ2-7, with 13 positions matching TRBD2. The material sequenced was naive CD4+ T cells from PBMCs. Subset described: CD45RA+ positively selected. In DNA, the CDR3 is TGCGCCAGCAGCCAAAAGGCCCGGACTAGCGGGAGATCAGAAGCCTACGAGCAGTACTTC. Protein sequence: CASSQKARTSGRSEAYEQYF.